The entry below gives a single T cell receptor (beta chain) sequence along with its context. Its antigen is not yet known. Base quality data are lacking; no much larger clone is found one base away. The CDR3 runs 15 residues from the cysteine to the phenylalanine. Of all the DNA, just the CDR3 is kept, 45 bases in frame from base 1. For CDR1 and CDR2, the germline V gene lists SGHVS and FNYEAQ. V is pared back by 2 bases and J by 0 bases, with 11 bases lying between the germline termini. These data come from a study of OX40 agonist ivuxolimab in advanced cancers. At the level of the whole study: The costimulatory receptor OX40 (CD134) was targeted by ivuxolimab, a fully human IgG2 agonistic monoclonal antibody. The dose-escalation cohort was around 84% male with a mean age of roughly 62 years, ranging from roughly 20 to 80. The monotherapy dose-escalation portion (N of about 50 patients) of the phase I ivuxolimab trial is reported in the paper. Patients were allowed to have had prior anti-PD-1, anti-PD-L1 or anti-CTLA-4 therapy, and approximately 40% of the dose-escalation patients had previously received checkpoint inhibitors. Peripheral TCRbeta sequencing was intended to test whether TCR sequence diversity was altered and clonal T-cell expansion was caused by ivuxolimab. Partial responses occurred in three dose-escalation patients, of whom one had hepatocellular carcinoma and two had cutaneous melanoma. Among the roughly 52 dose-escalation patients, 19 had hepatocellular carcinoma, some 15 melanoma, 9 renal cell carcinoma and 9 head and neck cancer. Intravenous ivuxolimab was administered to patients every 2 weeks at six dose levels: 0.01, 0.1, 0.3, 1.5, 3 and 10 mg/kg.

Study-wide findings and limitations: In the 0.1-3.0 mg/kg groups, partial responders had among the lowest normalized peripheral clonal expansion, particularly in CD8+ T cells. Antigen specificity was not determined for the clonally expanded peripheral T cells. After ivuxolimab, expanded clones were on average more numerous among CD8+ T cells than among CD4+ T cells. Clonal expansion of both CD4+ and CD8+ blood T cells was observed from baseline to week 6 at doses 0.1 to 3.0 mg/kg. Low levels of normalized T-cell clonal expansion were also shown by some nonresponding patients.

The trial excluded patients who had a history of autoimmune disease or were on systemic immunosuppression. Peripheral blood for TCR sequencing was drawn from every dose cohort at baseline, at cycle 4 day 1 and at cycle 7 day 1. Samples were obtained from an open-label, multicenter, first-in-human phase I dose-escalation trial of ivuxolimab. Adults with locally advanced or metastatic melanoma, renal cell, hepatocellular, or head and neck squamous cell carcinoma were enrolled in the trial. Before TCR sequencing, CD4+ and CD8+ T cells were separately sorted from peripheral blood. Genomic DNA was extracted from sorted cells for sequencing of the TCRbeta CDR3 region. The immunoSEQ Assay was used for sequencing of TCRbeta CDR3 regions. TCRdb stores this immuneACCESS table with in-frame sequences only. Part of the clones is absent; in the studies checked, under half of the shortfall reflects unresolved V genes, and no reason is known for the rest. The sample table holds 70,000 or so clones, of which around 90% were seen once. The ten biggest clones cover roughly 0.5% of the sample.

The rearrangement joined TRBV7-6 to TRBJ2-7; a tentative D match to TRBD2 spans 5 bases. This TCR was sampled from an adult with an advanced solid tumor such as melanoma, head and neck, liver or kidney cancer. The sequencing used CD4+ or CD8+ T cells sorted from blood, collected in a trial of the OX40 agonist ivuxolimab. The CDR3 amino acid sequence is: CASSLPAGDSYEQYF. DNA sequence: TGTGCCAGCAGCTTACCCGCCGGGGACTCCTACGAGCAGTACTTC.